The T cell receptor beta chain described here comes from a study of cytomegalovirus exposure and HLA in healthy donors. About the research overall: Per a later analysis, the approximately 600 first-cohort and some 110 validation repertoires shared one platform.

From the approximately 120-subject validation cohort, which was separate from the roughly 670-subject first cohort, the donors were drawn. General study points: The TCR clusters that emerged in the first cohort tended, a later analysis found, to co-occur in the approximately 110 validation repertoires.

On this clone itself: Its matching antigen is unknown.

Method: immunoSEQ multiplex PCR; TCRdb's copy keeps in-frame clones and lacks some. The table records 120,000 or so clones, about 96% of them present only once. This CDR3 contains 13 residues. V was shortened by 4 bases and J by 5 bases, with 12 bases between the two germline ends. Germline V gene lookup returns CDR1 SGHTA and CDR2 FQGTGA. The specimen sequenced was PBMCs. This receptor was taken from a man between 18 and 35 years old in good health and CMV-seronegative. V and J are TRBV7-3 and TRBJ2-7; a weak D match, TRBD1 (6 bases). This chain's CDR3 is CASSSQGRDEQYF. The CDR3 DNA is TGTGCCAGCAGCTCACAGGGTAGAGACGAGCAGTACTTC. Full variable domain (missing parts from reference TRBV7-3 and TRBJ2-7): GAGVSQTPSNKVTEKGKYVELRCDPISGHTALYWYRQSLGQGPEFLIYFQGTGAADDSGLPNDRFFAVRPEGSVSTLKIQRTERGDSAVYLCASSSQGRDEQYFGPGTRLTVT.